This T cell receptor (beta chain) stems from a study of shared clonotypes between healthy human individuals. The germline V gene encodes CDR1 LNHNV and CDR2 YYDKDF (reference sequence). The CDR3 has 17 amino acids. Trimming at V came to 3 bases and at J to 2 bases, leaving 11 bases not matched to a gene. Concerning this clone itself: What it binds is not known.

Splitting of CD4+ cells produced CD45RA+ naive and CD45RA-negative memory subsets. Repertoires were generated with immunoSEQ multiplex PCR, while TCRdb's copy carries only in-frame clones and drops some. This sample has about 680,000 clones, with about 74% found just once. Study results and limitations: Incompleteness in sorted-subset sequencing, despite large depth, was shown by rarefaction. Generation probability values for non-shared clonotypes were lower than those for clonotypes shared by all four donors.

Material: memory CD4+ T cells sorted from blood. Subset noted: CD45RA-negative fraction. The chain couples TRBV15 to TRBJ2-3; TRBD2 agrees at 7 bases. This TCR derives from a woman under 40 in good health. CDR3 in DNA: TGTGCCACCAGCAGGTGGGGGGGGGTTACGAACACAGATACGCAGTATTTT. Encoded protein: CATSRWGGVTNTDTQYF.